This is a list of T cell receptor beta chains from one sample in a study of blood T cell repertoires in COVID-19. Clones were sequenced by immunoSEQ multiplex PCR, and TCRdb holds only the in-frame ones, with some missing. The sample holds 350,000 to 450,000 clones, about 89% seen once. The material sequenced was peripheral blood. These receptors were taken from a woman aged 55-75 years with COVID-19, enrolled during active disease. Both conserved end residues are part of each CDR3. The D gene is left open where the match is weak. Only some rows state a clone size, as once, few, many or a class for expanded clones.

clone size	D gene	V gene	J gene	CDR3 DNA	CDR3 protein
.	.	TRBV24-1	TRBJ2-7	TGTGCCACCAGTGCTAGCTCCTACGAGCAGTACTTC	CATSASSYEQYF
.	.	TRBV28	TRBJ1-5	TGTGCCAGCAGTTTAGGGCAGCATAGCAATCAGCCCCAGCATTTT	CASSLGQHSNQPQHF
.	.	TRBV7-2	TRBJ2-5	TGTGCCAGCAGCTTAACTAGGCAAGAGACCCAGTACTTC	CASSLTRQETQYF
once	TRBD2	TRBV7-3	TRBJ2-7	TGTGCCAGCAGCATTAGCGGGGGTTTAAACGAGCAGTACTTC	CASSISGGLNEQYF
.	TRBD2	TRBV5-1	TRBJ2-3	TGCGCCAGCAGCCAAGGACTAGCGGTCACAGATACGCAGTATTTT	CASSQGLAVTDTQYF
.	.	TRBV5-1	TRBJ1-6	TGCGCCAGCAGCTTGAGTGAGAATTCACCCCTCCACTTT	CASSLSENSPLHF
.	TRBD1	TRBV13	TRBJ1-1	TGTGCCAGCAGCTCAAGGGGACAGGGAGGCACTGAAGCTTTCTTT	CASSSRGQGGTEAFF
.	.	TRBV5-1	TRBJ2-3	TGCGCCAGCAGCCAACTGGGCCTTATACGCACAGATACGCAGTATTTT	CASSQLGLIRTDTQYF
.	TRBD1	TRBV5-6	TRBJ1-1	TGTGCCAGCGCGGACAGGGGAGTTAACACTGAAGCTTTCTTT	CASADRGVNTEAFF
.	.	TRBV3-1/TRBV3-2	TRBJ1-1	TGTGCCAGCAGAGAGGGGAACACTGAAGCTTTCTTT	CASREGNTEAFF